This T cell receptor beta chain appears in the sequencing data of a study of cytomegalovirus exposure and HLA in healthy donors. The study's findings and limits: Further analysis was carried out later, and it showed several of the most significant clusters appearing linked to common viral pathogens.

Each donor's status was that of a healthy bone marrow donor. The germline CDR1 and CDR2 sequences are MNHNS and SASEGT. The V and J ends lost 2 bases and 6 bases, in that order; junction bases with no gene match: 6. The CDR3 is made up of 16 amino acids. With 60 Vbeta and 13 Jbeta primers, the PCR was carried out. Method: immunoSEQ multiplex PCR; TCRdb's copy keeps in-frame clones and lacks some. This sample carries roughly 43,000 clones, 70% to 80% of them seen once, and the ten largest clones take approximately 1.5%. As for this clone: As yet, its antigen is unknown.

V and J are TRBV6-1 and TRBJ2-1; TRBD2 aligns across 11 bases. This receptor was taken from a man aged 30-40 years in good health and CMV-seronegative. The sample comprised PBMCs. In nucleotides, the CDR3 is TGTGCCAGCAGTGAACGGCTAGCGGGAGGTGGCAATGAGCAGTTCTTC. Translating it yields CASSERLAGGGNEQFF.